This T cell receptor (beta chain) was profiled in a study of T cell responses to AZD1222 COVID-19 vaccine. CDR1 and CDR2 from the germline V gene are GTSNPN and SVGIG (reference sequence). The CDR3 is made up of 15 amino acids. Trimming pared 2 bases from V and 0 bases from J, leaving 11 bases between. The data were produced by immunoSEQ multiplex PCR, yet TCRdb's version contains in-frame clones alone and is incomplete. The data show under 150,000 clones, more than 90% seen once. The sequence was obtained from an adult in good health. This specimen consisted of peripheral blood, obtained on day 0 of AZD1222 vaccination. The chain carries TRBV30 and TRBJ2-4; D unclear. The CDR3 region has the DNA TGTGCCTGGAGTCTGGCAGAACTAGCCAAAAACATTCAGTACTTC. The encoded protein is CAWSLAELAKNIQYF.